These 23 T cell receptor beta chains were all obtained from the same sample, sequenced in a study of blood T cells in healthy people across ages. Alongside a J-beta primer mix, a sample-barcoded 5' primer served in a second PCR lasting roughly 7 to 11 cycles. TCRdb redid the calling of the 5' RACE reads with MiXCR, one entry per CDR3 protein. The table shows about 1.4 million distinct CDR3 sequences, with 59% occurring only once. Input material: blood. Receptors were obtained from a man between 18 and 29 years old in good health.

The rearrangement uses TRBV20-1 and TRBJ1-5, with a weak D call TRBD1 (6 bases). Germline loops: CDR1 DFQATT, CDR2 SNEGSKA (reference sequence). Trimming left V 5 bases short and J 10 bases short, with 15 bases between. The CDR3 has 12 residues. The DNA of the CDR3 is TGCAGTGCTTCCCGCAGGGGTCACCCCCAGCATTTT. It yields the protein CSASRRGHPQHF.

The chain combines TRBV7-9 with TRBJ1-2; perhaps TRBD1 as D (6 bases). The CDR3 has 13 residues. Trimming took 5 bases from V and 8 from J, leaving 15 bases between them. Germline CDR1 SEHNR, CDR2 FQNEAQ (reference sequence). CDR3 protein: CASSRTGQKGYTF. As DNA, the CDR3 is TGTGCCAGCAGCAGAACAGGGCAGAAAGGCTACACCTTC. Using reference TRBV7-9 and TRBJ1-2 for the parts outside the CDR3, the full variable domain is DTGVSQNPRHKITKRGQNVTFRCDPISEHNRLYWYRQTLGQGPEFLTYFQNEAQLEKSRLLSDRFSAERPKGSFSTLEIQRTEQGDSAMYLCASSRTGQKGYTFGSGTRLTVV.

The chain links TRBV4-1 to TRBJ1-4, with a weak D call TRBD1 (6 bases). The CDR3 is made up of 15 amino acids. Germline-derived CDR1 and CDR2 are MGHRA and YSYEKL. The germline V and J ends were trimmed by 4 bases and 8 bases, with 17 bases remaining between them. CDR3 region: CASSLRQEYGEKLFF. CDR3 DNA: TGCGCCAGCAGCCTACGACAGGAGTATGGAGAAAAACTGTTTTTT.

This clonotype has just one count. The chain has TRBV7-9 and TRBJ1-6; D possibly corresponds to TRBD1 (6 bases). Trimming stripped 5 bases from V and 9 bases from J, with 14 bases between. The CDR3 has 14 residues. In germline, CDR1 is SEHNR, CDR2 FQNEAQ (reference sequence). CDR3 sequence (DNA): TGTGCCAGCAGCCTACTGGACAGTGGTTCACCCCTCCACTTT. This codes for CASSLLDSGSPLHF. The whole variable domain, filled in from reference TRBV7-9 and TRBJ1-6, reads DTGVSQNPRHKITKRGQNVTFRCDPISEHNRLYWYRQTLGQGPEFLTYFQNEAQLEKSRLLSDRFSAERPKGSFSTLEIQRTEQGDSAMYLCASSLLDSGSPLHFGNGTRLTVT.

This clonotype was picked up many times. This chain links TRBV12-3 or TRBV12-4 with TRBJ2-7; D is uncertain. The CDR3 totals 12 residues. V lost 6 bases and J lost 3, with 9 bases in between. The CDR3 sequence is CASSPSHYEQYF. CDR3 DNA: TGTGCCAGCAGCCCCAGTCACTACGAGCAGTACTTC.

The chain recombines TRBV7-2 with TRBJ2-4; 10 bases match TRBD1. V was clipped by 8 bases and J by 4 bases; unmatched bases: 2. Germline V lookup: CDR1 SGHTA, CDR2 FQGNSA. This CDR3 spans 13 amino acids. The CDR3 DNA reads TGTGCCAGCCAGGGACAGGGGAAAAACATTCAGTACTTC. It is translated as CASQGQGKNIQYF.

This sequence joins TRBV5-6 and TRBJ2-5; D remains ambiguous. The CDR3 runs 15 residues. V gave up 5 bases and J gave up 2 bases, with 16 bases separating them. The V gene's germline CDR1 is SGHDT and CDR2 YYEEEE. CDR3 coding DNA: TGTGCCAGCAGTCCGGCGCAGGTTGGACAAGAGACCCAGTACTTC. This encodes CASSPAQVGQETQYF.

The sample holds a few counts of this clonotype. V gene TRBV4-2 combines with J gene TRBJ2-5; D could derive from TRBD1 or TRBD2 (6 bases each). This CDR3 contains 15 residues. Per germline, CDR1 LGHNA and CDR2 YNFKEQ. Trimming pared 1 base from V and 5 bases from J, leaving 14 bases between. The CDR3 DNA is TGTGCCAGCAGCCAAGCTAACAGGGAGGTGGAGACCCAGTACTTC. Protein: CASSQANREVETQYF.

About this clonotype: Mismatch with germline at one junction end may stem from a read error. The chain is built from TRBV5-1 and TRBJ2-7; D might be TRBD2 (5 bases). The J call may be incorrect, as the DNA end agrees better with TRBJ2-5. In germline, CDR1 is SGHRS, CDR2 YFSETQ. CDR3 length equals 15 residues. In DNA, the CDR3 is TGCGCCGGCAGCCCCCGAGGGCATTCCCAAGAGACCCAGTACTTC. It specifies CAGSPRGHSQETQYF.

The gene calls are TRBV2 and TRBJ1-4; 9 bases fit TRBD1. This CDR3 contains 13 residues. Losses at the gene ends were 7 bases for V and 8 bases for J; bases not matched to a gene: 5. Germline V gives CDR1 SNHLY, CDR2 FYNNEI. CDR3 in amino acids: CASIRQGGEKLFF. The DNA of the CDR3 is TGTGCCAGCATCAGACAGGGGGGAGAAAAACTGTTTTTT.

The chain carries TRBV12-3 or TRBV12-4 and TRBJ2-7; maybe TRBD2 (6 bases). The CDR3 totals 12 residues. V was pared by 3 bases and J by 7 bases, with 10 bases between. CDR3 residues: CASSFVAGEQYF. The CDR3 nucleotides read TGTGCCAGCAGTTTCGTGGCGGGGGAGCAGTACTTC.

In its sample, this clonotype was seen a few times. The rearrangement uses TRBV29-1 and TRBJ1-2; TRBD1 matches 7 bases. V shed 3 bases, J shed 0 bases, and the junction held 7 bases outside the gene matches. This CDR3 has 15 amino acids. In germline, CDR1 is SQVTM, CDR2 ANQGSEA. In nucleotides, the CDR3 is TGCAGCGTTGAGGCTCAGGGGGATTCTAACTATGGCTACACCTTC. Protein sequence: CSVEAQGDSNYGYTF.

The chain recombines TRBV14 with TRBJ2-2; 9 nucleotides align to TRBD1. The CDR3 contains 16 residues. The germline V gene encodes CDR1 SGHDN and CDR2 FVKESK. J lost 3 bases, V lost 3 bases, and 5 bases had no gene match. In DNA, the CDR3 is TGTGCCAGCAGCCAGAACAGGGGGCCCGACACCGGGGAGCTGTTTTTT. Translation gives CASSQNRGPDTGELFF. The complete variable domain, with remaining parts taken from reference TRBV14 and TRBJ2-2, reads EAGVTQFPSHSVIEKGQTVTLRCDPISGHDNLYWYRRVMGKEIKFLLHFVKESKQDESGMPNNRFLAERTGGTYSTLKVQPAELEDSGVYFCASSQNRGPDTGELFFGEGSRLTVL.

The V call is TRBV11-2, the J call TRBJ2-3; the D is unclear. The germline V gene has CDR1 SGHAT and CDR2 FQNNGV. Trimming removed 5 bases at V and 2 bases at J, with 17 bases between. This CDR3 is built from 16 residues. The CDR3 region has the DNA TGTGCCAGCAGCGGATACGGTCCCAGCCCCACAGATACGCAGTATTTT. Translation: CASSGYGPSPTDTQYF.

The chain is built from TRBV20-1 and TRBJ1-1; the match to TRBD1 covers 9 bases. The CDR3 has 17 amino acids. V shed 6 bases and J 2 bases; nucleotides not matched to a gene: 16. Per the germline V gene, CDR1 is DFQATT and CDR2 is SNEGSKA (reference sequence). CDR3 coding DNA: TGCAGTGCCAGACCCGGTAGGGGACAGGGTCGAAACACTGAAGCTTTCTTT. The encoded protein is CSARPGRGQGRNTEAFF.

The count of this clonotype is one. This chain connects TRBV6-1 to TRBJ2-7, with 8 bases lining up with TRBD2. With V trimmed by 8 bases and J by 3 bases, 12 bases remained unmatched. The CDR3 loop spans 15 amino acids. The germline V gene encodes CDR1 MNHNS and CDR2 SASEGT. DNA of the CDR3: TGTGCCAGCCTTCCGGTGGCTAGCGGGCTCTACGAGCAGTACTTC. It encodes CASLPVASGLYEQYF.

The V and J genes are TRBV3-1 and TRBJ2-6; 7 bases align to TRBD1. Germline trimming cut 0 bases from V and 0 bases from J; bases unmatched to any gene: 17. Per the germline V gene, CDR1 is LGHDT and CDR2 is YNNKEL (reference sequence). This CDR3 contains 22 residues. CDR3 amino acids: CASSQDPFRWDSYYSGANVLTF. In DNA form, the CDR3 reads TGTGCCAGCAGCCAAGATCCTTTTCGTTGGGACAGCTACTACTCTGGGGCCAACGTCCTGACTTTC.

The chain links TRBV29-1 to TRBJ1-1; D perhaps matches TRBD1 (5 bases). Germline CDR1 SQVTM, CDR2 ANQGSEA. This CDR3 spans 14 amino acids. V lost 7 bases to trimming and J lost 5 bases, with 20 bases between them. The CDR3 protein is CSGTLDGGNTEAFF. CDR3 sequence (DNA): TGCAGCGGGACCCTGGACGGGGGAAATACTGAAGCTTTCTTT.

Regarding this clonotype: The junction departs from germline at one end; a sequencing error may be responsible. V and J are TRBV4-1 and TRBJ2-7; TRBD2 matches 13 bases. Germline CDR1 MGHRA, CDR2 YSYEKL. The CDR3 totals 18 residues. The CDR3 loop is CASSQYTSGRALSYEQYF. The CDR3 DNA reads TGCGCCAGTAGCCAGTACACTAGCGGGAGGGCCCTCTCCTACGAGCAGTACTTC.

The chain uses TRBV5-1 and TRBJ2-7; D uncertain. The CDR3 has 14 amino acids. In germline, CDR1 is SGHRS, CDR2 YFSETQ. Trimming took 3 bases from V and 2 from J, leaving 12 bases between them. CDR3: CASSYLDGPYEQYF. The DNA for the CDR3 is TGCGCCAGCAGCTATCTGGACGGACCCTACGAGCAGTACTTC. Based on the CDR3 plus reference TRBV5-1 and TRBJ2-7, the full variable domain is KAGVTQTPRYLIKTRGQQVTLSCSPISGHRSVSWYQQTPGQGLQFLFEYFSETQRNKGNFPGRFSGRQFSNSRSEMNVSTLELGDSALYLCASSYLDGPYEQYFGPGTRLTVT.

This clonotype was observed at least ten times. This chain connects TRBV7-8 to TRBJ2-7; the D is unclear. CDR3 length equals 14 residues. Germline CDR1 and CDR2: SGHVS and FQNEAQ. V lost 2 bases and J lost 6, with 14 bases in between. This CDR3 is CASSLTDGFGEQYF. Here the CDR3 DNA reads TGTGCCAGCAGCTTAACGGACGGCTTCGGCGAGCAGTACTTC.

This chain uses TRBV4-2 with TRBJ2-7; TRBD1 agrees at 7 bases. Germline trimming cut 3 bases from V and 3 bases from J; bases unmatched to any gene: 5. The length of the CDR3 is 14 residues. The germline V gene has CDR1 LGHNA and CDR2 YNFKEQ. Here the CDR3 DNA reads TGTGCCAGCAGCCAGGGACAGAGGGACTACGAGCAGTACTTC. It translates to CASSQGQRDYEQYF.

This sequence joins TRBV4-1 and TRBJ2-7; TRBD2 matches at 8 bases. V lost 5 bases, J lost 7 bases, and 16 bases stayed unmatched. Germline values: CDR1 MGHRA, CDR2 YSYEKL. CDR3 size: 16 residues. The DNA of the CDR3 is TGCGCCAGCAGCTCCCTAGCGGGCCTGTACTACAATGAGCAGTACTTC. Amino acid sequence: CASSSLAGLYYNEQYF.